The clone carrying this T cell receptor beta chain was picked up one time. Stated treatment: 15 to 20 received Ad26.COV2.S at low or high dose, single or two shots; about 5 received placebo; per-sample allocation not given. Collection of the samples took place on day 63 after the first injection of vaccine or placebo. Generated by immunoSEQ multiplex PCR, the TCRdb table keeps only in-frame clones and is missing some. The sample shows under 550,000 clones, around 87% of them seen only once. V was trimmed by 6 bases and J by 2 bases, leaving 11 bases between them. CDR3 length: 13 amino acids. The sample belongs to a study of Ad26.COV2.S vaccination and SARS-CoV-2 variants.

The material sequenced was peripheral blood, taken in a trial of Ad26.COV2.S vaccine versus placebo. V usage is TRBV12-3 or TRBV12-4 and J usage is TRBJ2-7; a possible D gene is TRBD1 (5 bases). This sequence originates from a person aged 18-65 years who received the Ad26.COV2.S COVID-19 vaccine or a placebo. DNA of the CDR3: TGTGCCAGCAGCCTGACAGTAACCTACGAGCAGTACTTC. Its protein product is CASSLTVTYEQYF.